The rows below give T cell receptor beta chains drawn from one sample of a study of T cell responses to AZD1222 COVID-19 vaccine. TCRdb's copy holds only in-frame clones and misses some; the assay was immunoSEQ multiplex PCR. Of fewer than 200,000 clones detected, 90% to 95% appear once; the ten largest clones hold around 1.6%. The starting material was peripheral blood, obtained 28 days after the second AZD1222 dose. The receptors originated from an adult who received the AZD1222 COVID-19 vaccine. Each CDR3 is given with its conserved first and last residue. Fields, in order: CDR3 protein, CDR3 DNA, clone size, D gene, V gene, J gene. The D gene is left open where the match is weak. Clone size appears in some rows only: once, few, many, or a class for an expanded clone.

CDR3aa: CASSSSGTGGATNEKLFF
CDR3nt: TGTGCCAGCAGTTCCTCCGGGACGGGAGGTGCAACTAATGAAAAACTGTTTTTT
abundance: NA
d_gene: NA
v_gene: TRBV28
j_gene: TRBJ1-4

CDR3aa: CASSVEGSSYEQYF
CDR3nt: TGTGCCAGCAGCGTAGAGGGCAGTTCCTACGAGCAGTACTTC
abundance: NA
d_gene: NA
v_gene: TRBV9
j_gene: TRBJ2-7

CDR3aa: CASSPGPSYEQYF
CDR3nt: TGTGCCAGCAGCCCGGGCCCCTCCTACGAGCAGTACTTC
abundance: NA
d_gene: NA
v_gene: TRBV7-2
j_gene: TRBJ2-7

CDR3aa: CASSTRAYNEQFF
CDR3nt: TGTGCCAGTAGTACCAGGGCCTACAATGAGCAGTTCTTC
abundance: few
d_gene: NA
v_gene: TRBV19
j_gene: TRBJ2-1

CDR3aa: CASSQLGGRGETQYF
CDR3nt: TGTGCCAGCAGCCAACTGGGCGGGAGGGGAGAGACCCAGTACTTC
abundance: NA
d_gene: TRBD2
v_gene: TRBV27
j_gene: TRBJ2-5

CDR3aa: CASRWTADELTEAFF
CDR3nt: TGTGCCAGCAGGTGGACAGCCGATGAGTTAACTGAAGCTTTCTTT
abundance: NA
d_gene: NA
v_gene: TRBV6-5
j_gene: TRBJ1-1

CDR3aa: CASSLASDRVGDTQYF
CDR3nt: TGTGCCAGCAGCTTGGCCTCGGACAGGGTAGGAGATACGCAGTATTTT
abundance: NA
d_gene: TRBD1
v_gene: TRBV5-6
j_gene: TRBJ2-3

CDR3aa: CASSEGSGSMFGETQYF
CDR3nt: TGTGCCAGCTCTGAGGGTAGCGGGAGCATGTTCGGGGAGACCCAGTACTTC
abundance: NA
d_gene: TRBD2
v_gene: TRBV9
j_gene: TRBJ2-5

CDR3aa: CASSRGPGLLNEKLFF
CDR3nt: TGCGCCAGCAGCCGTGGACCGGGACTCTTGAATGAAAAACTGTTTTTT
abundance: NA
d_gene: NA
v_gene: TRBV4-1
j_gene: TRBJ1-4

CDR3aa: CASTPPMGYGNTIYF
CDR3nt: TGTGCCAGCACCCCCCCGATGGGGTATGGAAACACCATATATTTT
abundance: NA
d_gene: NA
v_gene: TRBV28
j_gene: TRBJ1-3

CDR3aa: CSAGQGLENTEAFF
CDR3nt: TGCAGCGCCGGACAGGGCTTGGAGAACACTGAAGCTTTCTTT
abundance: NA
d_gene: TRBD1
v_gene: TRBV29-1
j_gene: TRBJ1-1

CDR3aa: CASSVSGGGLAGNEQFF
CDR3nt: TGTGCCAGCAGCGTCTCCGGCGGGGGACTAGCGGGCAATGAGCAGTTCTTC
abundance: NA
d_gene: TRBD2
v_gene: TRBV9
j_gene: TRBJ2-1

CDR3aa: CASSSVGGLEAFF
CDR3nt: TGTGCCAGCAGCTCGGTAGGGGGGCTTGAAGCTTTCTTT
abundance: once
d_gene: NA
v_gene: TRBV5-6
j_gene: TRBJ1-1

CDR3aa: CASSDSMGIYRGFRNTEAFF
CDR3nt: TGTGCCAGCAGTGACTCGATGGGAATTTACAGGGGGTTTCGGAACACTGAAGCTTTCTTT
abundance: NA
d_gene: TRBD1
v_gene: TRBV6-4
j_gene: TRBJ1-1

CDR3aa: CASSLMGTLNNKNIQYF
CDR3nt: TGTGCCAGCAGCTTAATGGGGACCCTTAACAACAAAAACATTCAGTACTTC
abundance: NA
d_gene: NA
v_gene: TRBV7-2
j_gene: TRBJ2-4

CDR3aa: CATSGRYRGREAFF
CDR3nt: TGTGCCACCAGCGGGCGTTACAGGGGACGGGAAGCTTTCTTT
abundance: NA
d_gene: TRBD1
v_gene: TRBV15
j_gene: TRBJ1-1

CDR3aa: CASSLLDRADEKLFF
CDR3nt: TGTGCCAGCAGCTTATTGGACAGGGCGGATGAAAAACTGTTTTTT
abundance: NA
d_gene: TRBD1
v_gene: TRBV27
j_gene: TRBJ1-4

CDR3aa: CASSPGGVGGAEAFF
CDR3nt: TGTGCCAGCAGCCCCGGGGGGGTGGGCGGCGCTGAAGCTTTCTTT
abundance: once
d_gene: NA
v_gene: TRBV13
j_gene: TRBJ1-1

CDR3aa: CASSYGSTEINEQFF
CDR3nt: TGTGCCAGCAGTTACGGATCGACGGAAATCAATGAGCAGTTCTTC
abundance: NA
d_gene: NA
v_gene: TRBV6-2/TRBV6-3
j_gene: TRBJ2-1

CDR3aa: CASSLDGRGSPLHF
CDR3nt: TGTGCCAGCAGTTTAGATGGCAGGGGCTCACCCCTCCACTTT
abundance: NA
d_gene: NA
v_gene: TRBV27
j_gene: TRBJ1-6

CDR3aa: CASGLPGGEKLFF
CDR3nt: TGTGCTAGTGGTTTGCCGGGAGGGGAAAAACTGTTTTTT
abundance: NA
d_gene: NA
v_gene: TRBV12-5
j_gene: TRBJ1-4

CDR3aa: CASSLTGDSYEQYF
CDR3nt: TGCGCCAGCAGCTTAACAGGTGACTCCTACGAGCAGTACTTC
abundance: NA
d_gene: NA
v_gene: TRBV5-1
j_gene: TRBJ2-7

CDR3aa: CATSPHMESYEQYF
CDR3nt: TGTGCCACCTCGCCCCATATGGAATCCTACGAGCAGTACTTC
abundance: once
d_gene: NA
v_gene: TRBV6-5
j_gene: TRBJ2-7

CDR3aa: CASSGVSSGNTIYF
CDR3nt: TGTGCCAGCAGCGGTGTTTCCTCTGGAAACACCATATATTTT
abundance: NA
d_gene: NA
v_gene: TRBV7-8
j_gene: TRBJ1-3

CDR3aa: CASSADPGQGLYTIYF
CDR3nt: TGTGCCAGCAGTGCCGACCCGGGACAGGGGCTTTACACCATATATTTT
abundance: NA
d_gene: TRBD1
v_gene: TRBV28
j_gene: TRBJ1-3

CDR3aa: CASGLVIWAGETTNSYEQYF
CDR3nt: TGTGCTAGTGGTTTGGTAATTTGGGCAGGCGAAACTACGAACTCCTACGAGCAGTACTTC
abundance: NA
d_gene: NA
v_gene: TRBV12-5
j_gene: TRBJ2-7

CDR3aa: CASSLIHDRGRTEAFF
CDR3nt: TGTGCCAGCAGCTTAATACACGACAGGGGGCGGACTGAAGCTTTCTTT
abundance: NA
d_gene: TRBD1
v_gene: TRBV11-2
j_gene: TRBJ1-1

CDR3aa: CASWVGVVNQPQHF
CDR3nt: TGTGCCAGCTGGGTGGGGGTAGTCAATCAGCCCCAGCATTTT
abundance: NA
d_gene: NA
v_gene: TRBV2
j_gene: TRBJ1-5

CDR3aa: CASRDRANQPQHF
CDR3nt: TGTGCCAGCAGGGACAGGGCAAATCAGCCCCAGCATTTT
abundance: NA
d_gene: TRBD1
v_gene: TRBV2
j_gene: TRBJ1-5

CDR3aa: CASSIDGGTYNEQFF
CDR3nt: TGTGCCAGTAGTATCGACGGCGGGACCTACAATGAGCAGTTCTTC
abundance: NA
d_gene: NA
v_gene: TRBV19
j_gene: TRBJ2-1

CDR3aa: CASSHLAGVETQYF
CDR3nt: TGTGCCAGCAGCCACCTAGCGGGGGTAGAGACCCAGTACTTC
abundance: once
d_gene: TRBD2
v_gene: TRBV14
j_gene: TRBJ2-5

CDR3aa: CASSYSHKDTQYF
CDR3nt: TGTGCCAGCAGTTACTCGCACAAAGATACGCAGTATTTT
abundance: NA
d_gene: NA
v_gene: TRBV6-5
j_gene: TRBJ2-3

CDR3aa: CATSRVKGGYTQYF
CDR3nt: TGTGCCACCAGCAGAGTGAAGGGAGGATATACGCAGTATTTT
abundance: NA
d_gene: NA
v_gene: TRBV15
j_gene: TRBJ2-3

CDR3aa: CASSLDRGTDTQYF
CDR3nt: TGTGCCAGCAGCTTAGACAGGGGCACAGATACGCAGTATTTT
abundance: NA
d_gene: NA
v_gene: TRBV7-9
j_gene: TRBJ2-3

CDR3aa: CASTRDSRRAGELFF
CDR3nt: TGTGCCAGCACCAGGGACTCCCGACGGGCCGGGGAGCTGTTTTTT
abundance: NA
d_gene: NA
v_gene: TRBV2
j_gene: TRBJ2-2

CDR3aa: CSVDPTSGALSYNEQFF
CDR3nt: TGCAGCGTTGACCCGACTAGCGGGGCACTCTCCTACAATGAGCAGTTCTTC
abundance: NA
d_gene: TRBD2
v_gene: TRBV29-1
j_gene: TRBJ2-1

CDR3aa: CASSIGRAFDQPQHF
CDR3nt: TGTGCCAGTAGTATCGGTAGGGCGTTCGATCAGCCCCAGCATTTT
abundance: NA
d_gene: NA
v_gene: TRBV19
j_gene: TRBJ1-5

CDR3aa: CASRSYTVGSGNTIYF
CDR3nt: TGCGCCAGCAGAAGCTATACGGTGGGCTCTGGAAACACCATATATTTT
abundance: NA
d_gene: NA
v_gene: TRBV5-1
j_gene: TRBJ1-3

CDR3aa: CATVSSGANVLTF
CDR3nt: TGTGCCACAGTCAGCTCTGGGGCCAACGTCCTGACTTTC
abundance: NA
d_gene: NA
v_gene: TRBV6-5
j_gene: TRBJ2-6

CDR3aa: CASSSFPGGMNTEAFF
CDR3nt: TGTGCCAGCAGTTCTTTCCCAGGGGGGATGAACACTGAAGCTTTCTTT
abundance: NA
d_gene: TRBD1
v_gene: TRBV6-2/TRBV6-3
j_gene: TRBJ1-1

CDR3aa: CASSRDTRYEQYF
CDR3nt: TGCGCCAGCAGCAGGGACACACGCTACGAGCAGTACTTC
abundance: NA
d_gene: NA
v_gene: TRBV4-1
j_gene: TRBJ2-7

CDR3aa: CASSDLGNQPQHF
CDR3nt: TGTGCCAGCAGTGATCTGGGCAATCAGCCCCAGCATTTT
abundance: NA
d_gene: NA
v_gene: TRBV6-1
j_gene: TRBJ1-5

CDR3aa: CASSLGGRTLHF
CDR3nt: TGTGCCAGCAGTTTAGGGGGGAGAACCCTCCACTTT
abundance: NA
d_gene: NA
v_gene: TRBV12-3/TRBV12-4
j_gene: TRBJ1-6

CDR3aa: CASKGLATETQYF
CDR3nt: TGTGCCAGCAAGGGACTAGCGACAGAGACCCAGTACTTC
abundance: NA
d_gene: TRBD2
v_gene: TRBV2
j_gene: TRBJ2-5

CDR3aa: CASKGLSPNSPLHF
CDR3nt: TGTGCCAGCAAGGGGCTCAGCCCCAATTCACCCCTCCACTTT
abundance: NA
d_gene: NA
v_gene: TRBV2
j_gene: TRBJ1-6

CDR3aa: CASSSYWNTEAFF
CDR3nt: TGTGCCAGCAGTTCATACTGGAACACTGAAGCTTTCTTT
abundance: NA
d_gene: NA
v_gene: TRBV6-5
j_gene: TRBJ1-1

CDR3aa: CASSPLTGTGDTDTQYF
CDR3nt: TGTGCCAGCTCACCATTGACCGGGACAGGGGACACAGATACGCAGTATTTT
abundance: once
d_gene: TRBD1
v_gene: TRBV18
j_gene: TRBJ2-3

CDR3aa: CSVTYGTSSYEQYF
CDR3nt: TGCAGCGTTACGTACGGGACATCTTCCTACGAGCAGTACTTC
abundance: NA
d_gene: NA
v_gene: TRBV29-1
j_gene: TRBJ2-7

CDR3aa: CASSSGQDGEQYF
CDR3nt: TGTGCCAGCAGCTCCGGACAGGACGGCGAGCAGTACTTC
abundance: NA
d_gene: TRBD1
v_gene: TRBV5-6
j_gene: TRBJ2-7

CDR3aa: CASSLTRDSPVVEHF
CDR3nt: TGTGCCAGTAGTCTCACCCGGGACAGCCCGGTCGTCGAGCATTTT
abundance: NA
d_gene: TRBD1
v_gene: TRBV19
j_gene: TRBJ1-5

CDR3aa: CASRFRGDYGYTF
CDR3nt: TGTGCCAGCAGGTTCAGGGGGGACTATGGCTACACCTTC
abundance: once
d_gene: TRBD1
v_gene: TRBV6-6
j_gene: TRBJ1-2

CDR3aa: CASSSPGTRLSEQFF
CDR3nt: TGTGCCAGCAGCTCCCCCGGGACTAGACTTTCTGAGCAGTTCTTC
abundance: NA
d_gene: TRBD2
v_gene: TRBV7-3
j_gene: TRBJ2-1

CDR3aa: CASSLRGPRDEQFF
CDR3nt: TGTGCCAGCAGCTTGAGGGGACCTCGGGATGAGCAGTTCTTC
abundance: NA
d_gene: NA
v_gene: TRBV5-6
j_gene: TRBJ2-1

CDR3aa: CASSRVNTEAFF
CDR3nt: TGTGCCAGCAGCCGGGTGAACACTGAAGCTTTCTTT
abundance: NA
d_gene: NA
v_gene: TRBV3-1/TRBV3-2
j_gene: TRBJ1-1

CDR3aa: CASSQDRENYGYTF
CDR3nt: TGCGCCAGCAGCCAAGACAGGGAAAACTATGGCTACACCTTC
abundance: NA
d_gene: NA
v_gene: TRBV4-3
j_gene: TRBJ1-2

CDR3aa: CASSESPNEKLFF
CDR3nt: TGTGCCAGCAGTGAATCACCTAATGAAAAACTGTTTTTT
abundance: few
d_gene: NA
v_gene: TRBV25-1
j_gene: TRBJ1-4

CDR3aa: CASSYSEDRGPEAFF
CDR3nt: TGTGCCAGCAGTTACTCGGAGGACAGGGGGCCTGAAGCTTTCTTT
abundance: NA
d_gene: TRBD1
v_gene: TRBV6-5
j_gene: TRBJ1-1

CDR3aa: CASSSLGITDYGYTF
CDR3nt: TGTGCCAGCAGCAGCTTGGGGATAACTGACTATGGCTACACCTTC
abundance: once
d_gene: NA
v_gene: TRBV7-3
j_gene: TRBJ1-2